The clone carrying this TCR beta chain was seen more than once but under ten times. The data are from a study of T cells in Graves' hyperthyroidism and ophthalmopathy. The source material, RNA transcripts, was used to amplify TCR beta CDR3 regions. A set of HTBI primers served as the primers for a first-round RT-PCR of the TCR CDR3. TCRdb independently ran MiXCR on the multiplex PCR reads; one entry per CDR3 protein. Of 620,000 or so distinct CDR3 sequences detected, roughly 15% appear once; the ten largest clones hold approximately 13%. The V gene's germline CDR1 is LGHNA and CDR2 YSLEER. V lost 1 base to trimming and J lost 4 bases, with 22 bases between them. There are 19 residues in the CDR3.

Sequencing was performed on blood. The TCR was taken from a woman aged 45 to 65 with Graves' ophthalmopathy. The rearrangement joins TRBV4-3 to TRBJ1-4; a possible D gene is TRBD1 (6 bases). Written as DNA, the CDR3 is TGCGCCAGCAGCCAAGGGGCTGTCGCAGGGGCAGCTATTAATGAAAAACTGTTTTTT. Its protein product is CASSQGAVAGAAINEKLFF.